The clone carrying this TCR beta chain was detected only a few times. Its antigen is currently unknown. This specimen comes from a study of cytomegalovirus exposure and HLA in healthy donors. General study points: Presence/absence results assume similar sequencing depth per donor, which may not hold.

Use of 60 Vbeta and 13 Jbeta primers characterized the PCR. In the original analysis: Later reanalysis found approximately 80 million unique TCR beta chains, around 11 million of them shared. The table came from immunoSEQ multiplex PCR; TCRdb's copy has only in-frame clones and leaves some out. D and trimming come from the DNA, and the V and J calls and clone size come from that table. The data hold about 94,000 clones, with 50% to 80% observed a single time. Germline lookup yields CDR1 SGDLS and CDR2 YYNGEE. J lost 7 bases, V lost 0 bases, and 6 bases had no gene match. The CDR3 length is 15 residues.

The sequence came from a man between 25 and 39 years old in good health and CMV-seronegative. V gene TRBV9 combines with J gene TRBJ1-4; 7 bases are shared with TRBD1. Sequenced: PBMCs. DNA of the CDR3: TGTGCCAGCAGCGTAGGACAGGGCCAGGGTGAAAAACTGTTTTTT. Protein: CASSVGQGQGEKLFF.